The entry below describes one TCR beta chain. Antigen specificity is unknown. Anti-CD3/anti-CD28 beads served as a nonspecific positive control stimulus. Sorting selected CD4+ T cells upregulating both CD40 ligand and CD69. The sample comes from a study of persistence of HIV-infected CD4 T cells. For the study at large: A couple of participants gave one leukapheresis sample; others gave up to about 180 mL blood repeatedly. Study results and caveats: TCRbeta richness was lower in CMV- and Gag-responding cells than in anti-CD3/anti-CD28-responding cells.

Sequencing used immunoSEQ version 4 in survey mode. Each sample used up to roughly 1 ug genomic DNA diluted to 10 ng/uL. Using immunoSEQ multiplex PCR, the repertoire was profiled, and TCRdb retains in-frame clones only, with some absent. This table has 40,000 or so clones, about 85% appearing once. J gave up 3 bases and V 1 base, and 5 bases lay outside the gene matches. Per the germline V gene, CDR1 is SGHTA and CDR2 is FQGNSA. The CDR3 is made up of 16 amino acids. The chain combines TRBV7-2 with TRBJ2-3, with TRBD2 identical over 9 bases. This clonotype was sampled from an adult woman with HIV who was CMV-seropositive. The sequencing used CD4+ T cells sorted from PBMCs after approximately 20-hour stimulation, collected from a patient who received antiretroviral therapy. This chain's CDR3 is CASSLVGGGGTDTQYF. The CDR3 DNA follows: TGTGCCAGCAGCTTAGTGGGCGGGGGGGGTACAGATACGCAGTATTTT. The full variable domain, rest sourced from reference TRBV7-2 and TRBJ2-3, is GAGVSQSPSNKVTEKGKDVELRCDPISGHTALYWYRQSLGQGLEFLIYFQGNSAPDKSGLPSDRFSAERTGGSVSTLTIQRTQQEDSAVYLCASSLVGGGGTDTQYFGPGTRLTVL.